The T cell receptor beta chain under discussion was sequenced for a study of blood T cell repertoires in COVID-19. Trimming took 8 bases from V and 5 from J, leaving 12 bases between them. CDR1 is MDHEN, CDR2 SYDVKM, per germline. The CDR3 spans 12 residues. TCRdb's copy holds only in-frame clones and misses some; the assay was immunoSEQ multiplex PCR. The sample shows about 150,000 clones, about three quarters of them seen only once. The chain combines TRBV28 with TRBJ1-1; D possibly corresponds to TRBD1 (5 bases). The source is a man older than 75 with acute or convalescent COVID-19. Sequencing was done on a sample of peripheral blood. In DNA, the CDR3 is TGTGCCAGCTCTTGGGGGGGGACTGAAGCTTTCTTT. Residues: CASSWGGTEAFF.